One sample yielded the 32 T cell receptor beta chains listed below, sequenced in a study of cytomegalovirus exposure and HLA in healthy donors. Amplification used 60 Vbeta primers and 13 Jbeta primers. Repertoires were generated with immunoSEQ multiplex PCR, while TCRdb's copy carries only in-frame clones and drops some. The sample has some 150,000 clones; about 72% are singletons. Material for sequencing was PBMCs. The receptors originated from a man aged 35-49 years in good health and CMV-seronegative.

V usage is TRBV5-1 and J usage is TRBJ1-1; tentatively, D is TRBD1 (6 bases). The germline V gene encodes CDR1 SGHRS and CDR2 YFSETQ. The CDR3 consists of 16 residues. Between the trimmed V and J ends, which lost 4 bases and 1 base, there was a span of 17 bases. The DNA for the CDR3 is TGCGCCAGCAGCCCCTCCGGTAGAGGGGGGAACACTGAAGCTTTCTTT. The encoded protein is CASSPSGRGGNTEAFF.

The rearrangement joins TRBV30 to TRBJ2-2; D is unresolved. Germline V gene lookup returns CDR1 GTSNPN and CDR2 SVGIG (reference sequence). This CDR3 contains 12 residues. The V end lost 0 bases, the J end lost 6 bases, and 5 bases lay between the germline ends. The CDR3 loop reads CAWSVLAGELFF. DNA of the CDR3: TGTGCCTGGAGTGTATTAGCCGGGGAGCTGTTTTTT.

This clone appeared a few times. The chain's CDR3 is CATSRGTGPPYEQYF. DNA for the CDR3: TGTGCCACCAGCAGAGGGACAGGTCCGCCCTACGAGCAGTACTTC. The V gene is TRBV15, the J gene TRBJ2-7; 7 nucleotides line up with TRBD1. Trimming cost V 1 base and J 2 bases; bases outside gene matches: 5. The CDR3 has 15 amino acids. Germline values: CDR1 LNHNV, CDR2 YYDKDF (reference sequence).

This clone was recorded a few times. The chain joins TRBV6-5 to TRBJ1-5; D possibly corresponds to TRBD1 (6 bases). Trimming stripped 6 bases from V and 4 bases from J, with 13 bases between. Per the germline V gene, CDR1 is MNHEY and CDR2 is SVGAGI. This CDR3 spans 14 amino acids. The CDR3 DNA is TGTGCCAGCAGCCCCGGACAGATGAATCAGCCCCAGCATTTT. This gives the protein CASSPGQMNQPQHF.

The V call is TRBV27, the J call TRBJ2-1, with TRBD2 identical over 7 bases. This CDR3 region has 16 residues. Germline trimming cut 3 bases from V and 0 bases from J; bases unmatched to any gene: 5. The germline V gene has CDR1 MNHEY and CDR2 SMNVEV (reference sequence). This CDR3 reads CASSLTGGASYNEQFF. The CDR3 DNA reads TGTGCCAGCAGTTTGACGGGGGGTGCCTCCTACAATGAGCAGTTCTTC.

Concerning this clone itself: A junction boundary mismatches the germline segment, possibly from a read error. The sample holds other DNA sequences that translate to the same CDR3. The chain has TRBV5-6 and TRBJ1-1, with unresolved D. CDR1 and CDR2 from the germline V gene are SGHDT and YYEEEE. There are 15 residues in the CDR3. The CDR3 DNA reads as TGTGCCAGCAGCCTGATACAGAACCTGAACACTGAAGCCTTCTTT. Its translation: CASSLIQNLNTEAFF.

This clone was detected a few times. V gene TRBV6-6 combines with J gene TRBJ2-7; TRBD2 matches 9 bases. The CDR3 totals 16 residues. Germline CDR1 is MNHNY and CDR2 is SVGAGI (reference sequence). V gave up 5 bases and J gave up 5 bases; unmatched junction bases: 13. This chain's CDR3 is CASSARGGAGAHEQYF. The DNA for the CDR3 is TGTGCCAGCAGTGCCCGCGGGGGGGCGGGGGCCCACGAGCAGTACTTC.

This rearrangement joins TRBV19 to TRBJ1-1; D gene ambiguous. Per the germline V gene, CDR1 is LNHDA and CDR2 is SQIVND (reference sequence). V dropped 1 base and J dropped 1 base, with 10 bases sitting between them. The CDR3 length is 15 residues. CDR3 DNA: TGTGCCAGTAGTATAGCCAGAGTAGCGAACACTGAAGCTTTCTTT. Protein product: CASSIARVANTEAFF.

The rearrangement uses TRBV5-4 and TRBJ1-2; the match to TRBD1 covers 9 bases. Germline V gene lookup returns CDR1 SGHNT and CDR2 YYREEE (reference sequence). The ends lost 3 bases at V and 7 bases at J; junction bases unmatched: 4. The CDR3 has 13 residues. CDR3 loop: CASSSGTGFGYTF. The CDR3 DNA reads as TGTGCCAGCAGCTCCGGGACAGGGTTTGGCTACACCTTC.

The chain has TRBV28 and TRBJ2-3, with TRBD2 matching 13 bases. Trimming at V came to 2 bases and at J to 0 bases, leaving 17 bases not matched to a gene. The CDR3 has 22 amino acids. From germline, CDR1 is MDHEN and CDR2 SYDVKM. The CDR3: CASSLPNGLAGANSSSTDTQYF. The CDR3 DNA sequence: TGTGCCAGCAGTTTACCCAACGGACTAGCGGGGGCAAATTCATCTAGCACAGATACGCAGTATTTT. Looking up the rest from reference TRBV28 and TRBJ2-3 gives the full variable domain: DVKVTQSSRYLVKRTGEKVFLECVQDMDHENMFWYRQDPGLGLRLIYFSYDVKMKEKGDIPEGYSVSREKKERFSLILESASTNQTSMYLCASSLPNGLAGANSSSTDTQYFGPGTRLTVL.

As DNA, the CDR3 is TGCGCCAGCAGTGAGTCGAGGGGGGGCAGGGGCAATGAAAAACTGTTTTTT. It is translated as CASSESRGGRGNEKLFF. J is TRBJ1-4 and V is TRBV10-2, with D perhaps matching TRBD1 (6 bases). CDR3 size: 17 residues. Trimming left V 0 bases short and J 5 bases short, with 16 bases between. In germline, CDR1 is WSHSY, CDR2 SAAADI.

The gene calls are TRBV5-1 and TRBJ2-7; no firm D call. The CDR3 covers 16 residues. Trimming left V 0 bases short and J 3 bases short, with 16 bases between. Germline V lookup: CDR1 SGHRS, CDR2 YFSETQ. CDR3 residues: CASSLATSRILYEQYF. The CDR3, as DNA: TGCGCCAGCAGCTTGGCCACTTCCCGAATCCTCTACGAGCAGTACTTC.

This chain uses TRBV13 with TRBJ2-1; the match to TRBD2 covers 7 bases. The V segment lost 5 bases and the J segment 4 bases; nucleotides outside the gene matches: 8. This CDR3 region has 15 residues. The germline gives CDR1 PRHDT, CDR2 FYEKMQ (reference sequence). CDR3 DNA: TGTGCCAGCAGCCTTCCGGGACTAACATACAATGAGCAGTTCTTC. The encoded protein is CASSLPGLTYNEQFF.

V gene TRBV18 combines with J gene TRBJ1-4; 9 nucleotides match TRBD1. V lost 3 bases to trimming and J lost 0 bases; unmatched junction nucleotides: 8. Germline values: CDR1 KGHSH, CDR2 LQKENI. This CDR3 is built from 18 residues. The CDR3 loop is CASSPPGQGIATNEKLFF. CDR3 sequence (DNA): TGTGCCAGCTCACCTCCGGGACAGGGAATTGCAACTAATGAAAAACTGTTTTTT.

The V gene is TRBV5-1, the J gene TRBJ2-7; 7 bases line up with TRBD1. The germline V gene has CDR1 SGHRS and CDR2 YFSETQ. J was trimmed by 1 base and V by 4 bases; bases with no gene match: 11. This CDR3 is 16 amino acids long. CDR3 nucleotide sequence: TGCGCCAGCAGCCCGGGTGGGACAGTCCCTTCCTACGAGCAGTACTTC. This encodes CASSPGGTVPSYEQYF.

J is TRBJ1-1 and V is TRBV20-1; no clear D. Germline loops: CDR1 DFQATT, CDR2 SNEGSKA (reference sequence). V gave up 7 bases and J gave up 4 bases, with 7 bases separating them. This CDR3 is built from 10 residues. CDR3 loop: CSVESTEAFF. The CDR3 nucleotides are TGCAGTGTTGAGAGCACTGAAGCTTTCTTT.

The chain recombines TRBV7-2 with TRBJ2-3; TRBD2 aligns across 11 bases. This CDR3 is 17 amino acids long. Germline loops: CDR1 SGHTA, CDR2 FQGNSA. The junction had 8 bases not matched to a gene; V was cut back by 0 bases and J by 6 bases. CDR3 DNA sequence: TGTGCCAGCAGCTTAGCGAGGGTAGCGGGGGGGCCCGATACGCAGTATTTT. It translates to CASSLARVAGGPDTQYF. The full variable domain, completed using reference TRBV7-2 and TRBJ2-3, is GAGVSQSPSNKVTEKGKDVELRCDPISGHTALYWYRQSLGQGLEFLIYFQGNSAPDKSGLPSDRFSAERTGGSVSTLTIQRTQQEDSAVYLCASSLARVAGGPDTQYFGPGTRLTVL.

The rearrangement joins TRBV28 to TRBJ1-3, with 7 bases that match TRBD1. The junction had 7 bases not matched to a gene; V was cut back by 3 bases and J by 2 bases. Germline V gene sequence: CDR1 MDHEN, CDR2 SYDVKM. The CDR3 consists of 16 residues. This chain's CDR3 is CASSLVPGTAGNTIYF. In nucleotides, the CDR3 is TGTGCCAGCAGTTTGGTACCCGGGACAGCTGGAAACACCATATATTTT.

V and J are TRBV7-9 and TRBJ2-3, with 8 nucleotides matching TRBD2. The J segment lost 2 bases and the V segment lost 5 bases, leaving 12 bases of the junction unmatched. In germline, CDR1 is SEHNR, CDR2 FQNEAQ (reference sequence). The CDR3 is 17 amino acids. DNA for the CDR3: TGTGCCAGCAGCCCGGTGGGTAGCGGGACCTACACAGATACGCAGTATTTT. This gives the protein CASSPVGSGTYTDTQYF.

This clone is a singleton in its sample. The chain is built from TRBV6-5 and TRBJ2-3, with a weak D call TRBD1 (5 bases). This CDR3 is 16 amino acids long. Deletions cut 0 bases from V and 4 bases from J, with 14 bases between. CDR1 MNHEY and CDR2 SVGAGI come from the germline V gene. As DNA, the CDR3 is TGTGCCAGCAGTTACTCGACGGTAGGGGCCGCAGATACGCAGTATTTT. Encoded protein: CASSYSTVGAADTQYF.

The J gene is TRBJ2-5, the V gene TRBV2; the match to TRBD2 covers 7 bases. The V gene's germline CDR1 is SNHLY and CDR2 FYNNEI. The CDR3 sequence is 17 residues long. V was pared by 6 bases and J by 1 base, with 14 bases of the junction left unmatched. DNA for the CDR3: TGTGCCAGCAGATACGGACTAGATGGGAGGGTCCAAGAGACCCAGTACTTC. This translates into CASRYGLDGRVQETQYF.

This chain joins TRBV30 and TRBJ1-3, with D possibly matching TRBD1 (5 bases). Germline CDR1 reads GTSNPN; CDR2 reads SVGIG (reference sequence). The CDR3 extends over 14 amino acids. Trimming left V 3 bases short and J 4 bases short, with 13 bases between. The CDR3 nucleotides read TGTGCCTGGAGCTCTTTATCAGGGGGAAACACCATATATTTT. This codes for CAWSSLSGGNTIYF.

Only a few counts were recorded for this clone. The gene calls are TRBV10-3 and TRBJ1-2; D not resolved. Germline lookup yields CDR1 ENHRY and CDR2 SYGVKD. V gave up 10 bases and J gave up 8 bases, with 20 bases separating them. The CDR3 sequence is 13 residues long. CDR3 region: CATGEARFHGYTF. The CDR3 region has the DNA TGTGCCACCGGCGAGGCCAGATTCCACGGCTACACCTTC.

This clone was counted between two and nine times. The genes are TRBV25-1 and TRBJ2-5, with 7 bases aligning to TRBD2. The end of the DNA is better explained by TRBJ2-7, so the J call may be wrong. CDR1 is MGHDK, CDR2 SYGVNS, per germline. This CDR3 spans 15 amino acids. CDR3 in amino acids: CASSDGVAGDYEQYF. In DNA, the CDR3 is TGTGCCAGCAGTGATGGCGTAGCGGGCGACTACGAGCAGTACTTC.

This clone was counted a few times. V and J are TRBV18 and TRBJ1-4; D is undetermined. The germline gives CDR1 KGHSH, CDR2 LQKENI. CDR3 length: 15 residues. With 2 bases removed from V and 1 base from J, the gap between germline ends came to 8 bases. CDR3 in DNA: TGTGCCAGCTCACCAACGAGGGTAACTAATGAAAAACTGTTTTTT. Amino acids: CASSPTRVTNEKLFF.

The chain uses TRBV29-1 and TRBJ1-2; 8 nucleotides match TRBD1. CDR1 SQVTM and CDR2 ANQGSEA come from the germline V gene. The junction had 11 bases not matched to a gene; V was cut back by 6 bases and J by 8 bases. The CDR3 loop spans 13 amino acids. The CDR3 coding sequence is TGCAGCGTCGTGGGGGCAGGGGGCCGGGGCTACACCTTC. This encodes CSVVGAGGRGYTF.

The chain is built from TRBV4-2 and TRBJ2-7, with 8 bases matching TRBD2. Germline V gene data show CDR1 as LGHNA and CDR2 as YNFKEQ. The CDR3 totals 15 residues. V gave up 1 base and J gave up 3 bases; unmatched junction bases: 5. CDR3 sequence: CASSQAGGADYEQYF. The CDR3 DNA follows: TGTGCCAGCAGCCAAGCCGGGGGGGCAGACTACGAGCAGTACTTC.

The CDR3 region has the DNA TGTGCCAGCCACGGGGGAGGGGTAGATACGCAGTATTTT. Protein: CASHGGGVDTQYF. The chain uses TRBV6-1 and TRBJ2-3, with TRBD2 identical over 7 bases. The germline CDR1 and CDR2 sequences are MNHNS and SASEGT. V was pared by 8 bases and J by 5 bases, with 7 bases of the junction left unmatched. The CDR3 has 13 residues.

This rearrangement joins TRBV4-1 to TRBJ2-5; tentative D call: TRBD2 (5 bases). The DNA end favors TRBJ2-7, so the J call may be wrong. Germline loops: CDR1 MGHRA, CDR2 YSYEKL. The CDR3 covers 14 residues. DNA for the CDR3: TGCGCCAGCAGCCACCTACTAGGCGTCTACGAGCAGTACTTC. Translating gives CASSHLLGVYEQYF.

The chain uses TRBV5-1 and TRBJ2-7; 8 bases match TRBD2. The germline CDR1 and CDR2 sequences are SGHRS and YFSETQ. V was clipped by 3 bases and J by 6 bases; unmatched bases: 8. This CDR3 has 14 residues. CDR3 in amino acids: CASSSVSGVGEQYF. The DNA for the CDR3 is TGCGCCAGCAGCTCCGTTAGCGGGGTCGGCGAGCAGTACTTC.

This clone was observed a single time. CDR3 nucleotides: TGTGCCAGCAGTCCAAGGGGTTGGGGGAACACTGAAGCTTTCTTT. The encoded protein is CASSPRGWGNTEAFF. This sequence joins TRBV28 and TRBJ1-1; possibly TRBD1 for D (5 bases). Germline loops: CDR1 MDHEN, CDR2 SYDVKM. Between the trimmed V and J ends, which lost 5 bases and 1 base, there was a span of 14 bases. This CDR3 is 15 amino acids long.

The DNA of the CDR3 is TGTGCCACTTCGCGGGGGAACTCCTACAATGAGCAGTTCTTC. Protein product: CATSRGNSYNEQFF. The gene calls are TRBV15 and TRBJ2-1; 7 bases map to TRBD2. J lost 0 bases, V lost 9 bases, and 5 bases had no gene match. The CDR3 totals 14 residues. Germline V gene data show CDR1 as LNHNV and CDR2 as YYDKDF (reference sequence).